The 2 T cell receptor beta chains given below trace back to one sample, sequenced in a study of vaccination effects on CD4 cells after COVID-19. These TCRs are of unknown antigen specificity. With roughly 10 days of culture completed, CD4+ T cells were isolated. Profiled with immunoSEQ multiplex PCR; TCRdb holds only in-frame clones, not every one. This sample has 65,000 to 80,000 clones; roughly three quarters occur once, and the top ten carry roughly 2%. The sequencing here drew on CD4+ T cells from PBMCs cultured without peptide, taken before COVID-19 vaccination. All receptors derive from a human donor who received a COVID-19 vaccine.

In this sample, this clone turned up many times. The chain is built from TRBV29-1 and TRBJ1-1; 8 bases fit TRBD1. CDR1 is SQVTM and CDR2 is ANQGSEA in the germline V gene. This CDR3 contains 12 residues. The J segment lost 1 base and the V segment lost 6 bases, leaving 1 base of the junction unmatched. The DNA of the CDR3 is TGCAGCGTAGACAGGGGGAACACTGAAGCTTTCTTT. Protein product: CSVDRGNTEAFF.

The rearrangement links TRBV7-9 to TRBJ2-7; 10 positions agree with TRBD1. V shed 1 base and J 6 bases; nucleotides not matched to a gene: 6. This CDR3 spans 15 amino acids. Germline-derived CDR1 and CDR2 are SEHNR and FQNEAQ (reference sequence). In nucleotides, the CDR3 is TGTGCCAGCAGCTTAGTCGGGACAGGGGCTTGCGAGCAGTACGTC. This gives the protein CASSLVGTGACEQYV.